These 18 T cell receptor beta chains share one sample of origin, sequenced in a study of blood T cell repertoires in COVID-19 (dated by TCRdb to the early 2020s). Libraries were constructed by the immunoSEQ multiplex PCR assay. TCRdb's version of the immuneACCESS table is confined to in-frame rearrangements and falls short of the full clone set. An unresolved V gene accounts for under half of the shortfall where checked; the remainder is of unknown origin. The sample data list 80,000 or so clones, and roughly nine tenths of these were observed just once. 2% to 3% of the sample is held by the ten biggest clonotypes. Sample: peripheral blood. The source is a man aged 45 to 65 with acute or convalescent COVID-19.

The V call is TRBV11-2, the J call TRBJ2-3; D unresolved. CDR1 and CDR2 (germline): SGHAT, FQNNGV. CDR3 length: 14 amino acids. V was trimmed by 0 bases and J by 5 bases, leaving 9 bases between them. The CDR3 DNA follows: TGTGCCAGCAGCTTAGAGGGCCCACTAGATACGCAGTATTTT. The encoded protein is CASSLEGPLDTQYF.

This chain uses TRBV7-2 with TRBJ1-5; D is ambiguous. The V end was cut by 2 bases, the J end by 5 bases, with 4 bases between. The CDR3 covers 12 residues. Germline V gene data show CDR1 as SGHTA and CDR2 as FQGNSA. In DNA form, the CDR3 reads TGTGCCAGCAGCTTACCCGATCAGCCCCAGCATTTT. This codes for CASSLPDQPQHF.

V and J are TRBV7-2 and TRBJ2-2; maybe TRBD2 (5 bases). Germline V lookup: CDR1 SGHTA, CDR2 FQGNSA. The V gene lost 4 bases and the J gene lost 4 bases, with 13 bases spanning the gap. The CDR3 runs 15 residues. The CDR3 here is CASSWILGITGELFF. The CDR3, as DNA: TGTGCCAGCAGCTGGATACTAGGTATCACCGGGGAGCTGTTTTTT. The full variable domain, completed using reference TRBV7-2 and TRBJ2-2, is GAGVSQSPSNKVTEKGKDVELRCDPISGHTALYWYRQSLGQGLEFLIYFQGNSAPDKSGLPSDRFSAERTGGSVSTLTIQRTQQEDSAVYLCASSWILGITGELFFGEGSRLTVL.

The chain employs TRBV9 and TRBJ1-6; possible D gene TRBD1, 5 bases. This CDR3 is 15 amino acids long. Germline V CDR1 and CDR2: SGDLS, YYNGEE. V lost 3 bases and J lost 9, with 16 bases in between. The DNA for the CDR3 is TGTGCCAGCAGCGCGGGTGGGAACAGGCTTTCACCCCTCCACTTT. Its protein product is CASSAGGNRLSPLHF.

This chain joins TRBV7-2 and TRBJ1-1; D perhaps matches TRBD1 (5 bases). The CDR3 is made up of 13 amino acids. V shed 4 bases and J shed 3 bases, with 9 bases lying between them. Germline V gene data show CDR1 as SGHTA and CDR2 as FQGNSA. The CDR3 coding sequence is TGTGCCAGCAGCTGGGGCCGGGACACTGAAGCTTTCTTT. It translates to CASSWGRDTEAFF. The entire variable domain, with the rest obtained from reference TRBV7-2 and TRBJ1-1, is as follows: GAGVSQSPSNKVTEKGKDVELRCDPISGHTALYWYRQSLGQGLEFLIYFQGNSAPDKSGLPSDRFSAERTGGSVSTLTIQRTQQEDSAVYLCASSWGRDTEAFFGQGTRLTVV.

This chain links TRBV2 with TRBJ1-4; weak D call: TRBD1 (5 bases). CDR3 length: 15 residues. Trimming cost V 5 bases and J 4 bases, with 14 bases left between them. CDR1 and CDR2 (germline): SNHLY, FYNNEI. The CDR3 DNA reads TGTGCCAGCAGTCGCCCATTGACAGTTAATGAAAAACTGTTTTTT. Translating it yields CASSRPLTVNEKLFF.

The rearrangement joins TRBV6-4 to TRBJ1-2, with D tentatively TRBD1 (6 bases). V gave up 4 bases and J gave up 7 bases, with 16 bases separating them. The CDR3 contains 14 residues. The V gene's germline CDR1 is MRHNA and CDR2 SNTAGT. CDR3 bases: TGTGCCAGCAGTGCCGCCTCGGGCAGGGGTGGCTACACCTTC. It encodes CASSAASGRGGYTF.

This clone was seen a handful of times. The chain uses TRBV4-1 and TRBJ1-1; 8 bases line up with TRBD1. V was pared by 6 bases and J by 4 bases, with 4 bases of the junction left unmatched. Germline-derived CDR1 and CDR2 are MGHRA and YSYEKL. CDR3 length: 13 residues. The CDR3 DNA follows: TGCGCCAGCAGTATTACAGGGGGCACTGAAGCTTTCTTT. Amino acids: CASSITGGTEAFF.

This clone was seen a handful of times. This chain uses TRBV5-6 with TRBJ2-7, with 8 bases lining up with TRBD1. The J segment lost 2 bases and the V segment lost 7 bases, leaving 8 bases of the junction unmatched. This CDR3 is 14 amino acids long. Germline assignment: CDR1 SGHDT and CDR2 YYEEEE. The CDR3 DNA reads TGTGCCAGCTCCGTTAGGACAGGGCCCTACGAGCAGTACTTC. The encoded protein is CASSVRTGPYEQYF.

The gene calls are TRBV19 and TRBJ1-5; 8 bases align to TRBD1. The CDR3 spans 16 residues. The germline gives CDR1 LNHDA, CDR2 SQIVND (reference sequence). V was pared by 5 bases and J by 1 base, with 7 bases of the junction left unmatched. In nucleotides, the CDR3 is TGTGCCAGTAGTTTCTCGGACAGGGCGAGCAATCAGCCCCAGCATTTT. This translates into CASSFSDRASNQPQHF. The full variable domain, its missing parts supplied by reference TRBV19 and TRBJ1-5, is DGGITQSPKYLFRKEGQNVTLSCEQNLNHDAMYWYRQDPGQGLRLIYYSQIVNDFQKGDIAEGYSVSREKKESFPLTVTSAQKNPTAFYLCASSFSDRASNQPQHFGDGTRLSIL.

This clone was seen only a few times. The rearrangement links TRBV2 to TRBJ2-1; D not certain. The V end was cut by 6 bases, the J end by 0 bases, with 9 bases between. CDR1 SNHLY and CDR2 FYNNEI come from the germline V gene. The CDR3 sequence is 14 residues long. CDR3 region: CASRPASSYNEQFF. The CDR3 DNA reads as TGTGCCAGCAGACCAGCGAGCTCCTACAATGAGCAGTTCTTC.

The genes are TRBV10-2 and TRBJ2-5; 7 bases are shared with TRBD2. The CDR3 extends over 14 amino acids. Germline trimming cut 5 bases from V and 4 bases from J; bases unmatched to any gene: 7. CDR1 and CDR2 (germline): WSHSY, SAAADI. The CDR3, as DNA: TGCGCCAGCAGTTTTTTATCTAGCGGAGAGACCCAGTACTTC. It is translated as CASSFLSSGETQYF.

V usage is TRBV7-8 and J usage is TRBJ2-1; 12 positions agree with TRBD2. Trimming took 3 bases from V and 12 from J; bases not matched to a gene: 18. Germline-derived CDR1 and CDR2 are SGHVS and FQNEAQ. The CDR3 is 18 residues long. CDR3 protein: CASSFNFLRTSGAGLQFF. The CDR3 DNA sequence: TGTGCCAGCAGCTTTAACTTTCTGAGGACTAGCGGGGCAGGTTTGCAGTTCTTC.

V usage is TRBV14 and J usage is TRBJ2-5; 9 bases are shared with TRBD2. The ends lost 4 bases at V and 2 bases at J; junction bases unmatched: 8. Looked up from germline, CDR1 is SGHDN and CDR2 is FVKESK. The length of the CDR3 is 16 residues. The CDR3 region has the DNA TGTGCCAGCAGCCCCTATAGCGGGAGACAGCAAGAGACCCAGTACTTC. Its protein product is CASSPYSGRQQETQYF.

CDR3 coding DNA: TGTGCCAGCAGCCAAGATCCCCACCCCGATGACAGACCGCTAGCCAAAAACATTCAGTACTTC. It yields the protein CASSQDPHPDDRPLAKNIQYF. This chain connects TRBV3-1 (or the pseudogene TRBV3-2) to TRBJ2-4; TRBD1 is a possible D gene (5 bases). This CDR3 region has 21 residues. In germline, CDR1 is LGHDT, CDR2 YNNKEL (reference sequence). V lost 0 bases and J 0 bases, leaving 24 bases between the germline ends.

The genes are TRBV28 and TRBJ1-5, with 10 bases identical to TRBD1. The CDR3 spans 15 residues. Germline loops: CDR1 MDHEN, CDR2 SYDVKM. V trimming: 3 bases; J trimming: 6 bases; junction bases outside the gene matches: 5. The CDR3 region is CASSFGQGVPQPQHF. The CDR3 nucleotides are TGTGCCAGCAGTTTCGGACAGGGGGTGCCTCAGCCCCAGCATTTT.

This clone was recorded only once. The chain uses TRBV5-4 and TRBJ1-3; D unclear. Per germline, CDR1 SGHNT and CDR2 YYREEE (reference sequence). Trimming took 4 bases from V and 8 from J, leaving 10 bases between them. The CDR3 is 12 residues long. For the CDR3, the DNA is TGTGCCAGCAGCGGAGACCTGGACACCATATATTTT. This sequence encodes CASSGDLDTIYF.

The genes are TRBV6-5 and TRBJ1-6; 11 bases map to TRBD1. The trim removed 7 bases at V and 10 bases at J, leaving 6 bases unmatched. Germline lookup yields CDR1 MNHEY and CDR2 SVGAGI. This CDR3 is built from 14 residues. CDR3 DNA sequence: TGTGCCAGCACTATGGGACAGGGGGGGTCACCCCTCCACTTT. Its translation is CASTMGQGGSPLHF.